The source of this T cell receptor (beta chain) is a study of T-cell memory formation after mild COVID-19. V shed 2 bases, J shed 0 bases, and the junction held 9 bases outside the gene matches. From germline, CDR1 is LGHNA and CDR2 YNFKEQ. This CDR3 contains 17 residues. Constant-segment primers were used for 5'RACE, and the resulting TCR alpha and TCR beta cDNA libraries carried sample barcodes and UMIs. TCRdb reprocessed the 5' RACE reads with MiXCR, giving one entry per CDR3 protein. The table has about 400,000 distinct CDR3 sequences, about a sixth seen once; the top ten hold 20% to 25%. This clonotype appeared a few times.

Sequences were obtained from PBMCs or a T cell subset sorted from them (not recorded which). The sequence was obtained from a man between 18 and 29 years old who had mild COVID-19 (a few samples of this study predate the infection). Cell type and time point are not known. The rearrangement joins TRBV4-2 to TRBJ1-1; 7 positions match TRBD1. In DNA, the CDR3 is TGTGCCAGCAGCCAACTTGTCACAGGGGCGATGAACACTGAAGCTTTCTTT. Encoded protein: CASSQLVTGAMNTEAFF.